This T cell receptor beta chain was captured by sequencing in a study of OX40 agonist ivuxolimab in advanced cancers. Overall study context: Hepatocellular carcinoma, melanoma, renal cell or head and neck cancer affected the dose-escalation patients.

Data came from immunoSEQ multiplex PCR; TCRdb stores just in-frame clones and leaves some out. The sample lists tens of thousands of clones, 89% seen once, with 0.33% in the top ten. Note on this clone: What it binds is unknown.

General study findings and limits: Fewer expanded clones were found on average in CD4+ than in CD8+ T cells.

From germline, CDR1 is SGHAT and CDR2 FQNNGV. Trimming removed 1 base from V and 7 bases from J; junction bases left unmatched: 8. The CDR3 contains 15 residues. This chain joins TRBV11-2 and TRBJ1-1; TRBD1 agrees at 8 bases. Sequencing used CD4+ or CD8+ T cells sorted from blood, obtained in a trial of the OX40 agonist ivuxolimab. The TCR sequence derives from an adult with an advanced solid tumor such as melanoma, head and neck, liver or kidney cancer. The chain's CDR3 is CASSLADRERREAFF. The CDR3 bases are TGTGCCAGCAGCTTAGCGGACAGGGAACGGCGTGAAGCTTTCTTT. The full variable domain, in which reference TRBV11-2 and TRBJ1-1 provide the parts outside the CDR3, is EAGVAQSPRYKIIEKRQSVAFWCNPISGHATLYWYQQILGQGPKLLIQFQNNGVVDDSQLPKDRFSAERLKGVDSTLKIQPAKLEDSAVYLCASSLADRERREAFFGQGTRLTVV.